This entry features one T cell receptor beta chain sequence. Original data processing: Nucleated cell counts were estimated from reference gene primer amplification. Clones were sequenced by immunoSEQ multiplex PCR, and TCRdb holds only the in-frame ones, with some missing. That table furnishes V, J and clone size, whereas the DNA furnished D and trimming. The data contain 90,000 to 110,000 clones, around 90% of them singletons. Germline V lookup: CDR1 SGDLS, CDR2 YYNGEE. The CDR3 loop spans 16 amino acids. The ends were cut back, 0 bases at V and 4 bases at J, with 16 bases in the middle. The sample originates from a study of blood T cell repertoires in COVID-19. Turning to the study itself: Sites in the United States, Italy and Spain provided acute and convalescent COVID-19 samples.

The source of this sequence is a human donor in a cohort sampled during active COVID-19. The sample taken for sequencing was peripheral blood. The rearrangement uses TRBV9 and TRBJ1-2, with a tentative D call TRBD1 (5 bases). CDR3 residues: CASSVEPSGGSYGYTF. The CDR3 region has the DNA TGTGCCAGCAGCGTAGAACCCTCCGGGGGTAGCTATGGCTACACCTTC.